The sequence of this T cell receptor (beta chain) was determined in a study of graft-versus-host responses after intestinal transplantation. The wider study: Multivisceral, liver-intestinal, or isolated intestinal transplants were given to recipients. Anti-thymocyte globulin served as induction for all recipients, who then took tacrolimus and steroids for roughly 3 years.

TCRdb's copy holds only in-frame clones and misses some; the assay was immunoSEQ multiplex PCR. The table records about 97,000 clones, approximately 92% of them present only once. Overall study results and limits: Allografts of patients with graft-donor T cell macrochimerism showed high graft-versus-host to host-versus-graft clone ratios. Detected in recipient marrow were GvH clones, some of which were first observed in ileum or blood.

About this clone itself: What it binds is unknown.

Trimming left V 3 bases short and J 6 bases short, with 10 bases between. Germline V CDR1 and CDR2: SGDLS, YYNGEE. The CDR3 loop spans 13 amino acids. The specimen was PBMCs, collected approximately 470 days after intestinal transplant. This receptor was taken from a human patient who received an intestinal transplant, so some T cells may come from the graft donor. The chain carries TRBV9 and TRBJ2-1; D possibly corresponds to TRBD2 (6 bases). CDR3 sequence (DNA): TGTGCCAGCAGCGGGGTCGGGGGCAATGAGCAGTTCTTC. As protein: CASSGVGGNEQFF.